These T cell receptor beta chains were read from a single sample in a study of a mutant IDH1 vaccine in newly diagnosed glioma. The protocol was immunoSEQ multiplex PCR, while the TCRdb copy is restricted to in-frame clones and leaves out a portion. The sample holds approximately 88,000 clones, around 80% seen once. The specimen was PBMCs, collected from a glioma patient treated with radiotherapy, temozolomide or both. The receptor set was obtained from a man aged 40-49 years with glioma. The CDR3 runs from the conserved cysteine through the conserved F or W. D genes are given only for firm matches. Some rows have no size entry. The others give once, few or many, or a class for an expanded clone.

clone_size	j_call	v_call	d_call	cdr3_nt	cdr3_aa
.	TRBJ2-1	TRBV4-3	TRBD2	TGCGCCAGCAGCCTGGGGGCTAGCGGGGGAAGGAATGAGCAGTTCTTC	CASSLGASGGRNEQFF
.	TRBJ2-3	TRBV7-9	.	TGTGCCAGCAGCGGAGAAGGGCGGAGAAGCACAGATACGCAGTATTTT	CASSGEGRRSTDTQYF
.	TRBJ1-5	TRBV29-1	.	TGCAGCGTCCAACCCCTTTTGAATCAGCCCCAGCATTTT	CSVQPLLNQPQHF
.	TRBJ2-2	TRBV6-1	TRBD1	TGTGCCACTGACAGGGATCAGGGCGGGGAGCTGTTTTTT	CATDRDQGGELFF
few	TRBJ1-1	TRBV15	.	TGTGCCACCAGCAGAGATAGGAATAAAGCTTTCTTT	CATSRDRNKAFF
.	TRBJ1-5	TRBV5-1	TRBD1	TGCGCCAGCAGCCAGGGACAGGGGAGTCAGCCCCAGCATTTT	CASSQGQGSQPQHF
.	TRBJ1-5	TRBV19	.	TGTGCCAGTAGTATAGGGTTGAGTCAGCCCCAGCATTTT	CASSIGLSQPQHF
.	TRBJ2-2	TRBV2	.	TGTGCCAGCAGTGAAGCCCATGCCCGGCCCACCGGGGAGCTGTTTTTT	CASSEAHARPTGELFF
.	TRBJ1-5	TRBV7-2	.	TGTGCCAGCAGCTTAGAGTCGCAGGCTAATCAGCCCCAGCATTTT	CASSLESQANQPQHF
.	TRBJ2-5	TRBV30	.	TGTGCCCACCGGCCCGTGGAGACCCAGTACTTC	CAHRPVETQYF
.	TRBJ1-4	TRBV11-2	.	TGTGCCAGCAGCCCGACACAGCAAAGGCTCGGTGAAAAACTGTTTTTT	CASSPTQQRLGEKLFF
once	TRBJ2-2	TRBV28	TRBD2	TGTGCCAGCAGTCTAGCGGGAAGGTGGACCGGGGAGCTGTTTTTT	CASSLAGRWTGELFF
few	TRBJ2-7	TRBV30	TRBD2	TGTGCCTGGACCACTAGCGGGAGACTGGGGGAGCAGTACTTC	CAWTTSGRLGEQYF
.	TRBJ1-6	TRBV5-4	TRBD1	TGTGCCAGCAGCCCTTCGGGACAGGGACGCCCGAATTCACCCCTCCACTTT	CASSPSGQGRPNSPLHF
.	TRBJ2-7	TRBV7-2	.	TGTGCCAGCAGCCCCCCGGGCAACCCCTACGAGCAGTACTTC	CASSPPGNPYEQYF
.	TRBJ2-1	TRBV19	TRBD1	TGTGCCAGTAGTACGTCGACAGGGATCTACAATGAGCAGTTCTTC	CASSTSTGIYNEQFF
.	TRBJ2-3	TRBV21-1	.	TGTGCCAGCACTCCGGCCACAGATACGCAGTATTTT	CASTPATDTQYF
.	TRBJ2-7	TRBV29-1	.	TGCAGCGTAACCGGTGGCAGGGTACACGAGCAGTACTTC	CSVTGGRVHEQYF
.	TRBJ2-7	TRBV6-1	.	TGTGCCAGCAGTGAGGGGAGGTACGAGCAGTACTTC	CASSEGRYEQYF
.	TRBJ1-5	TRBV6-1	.	TGTGCCAGCAGTGGGGACGGGAATCAGCCCCAGCATTTT	CASSGDGNQPQHF
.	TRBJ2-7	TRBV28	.	TGTGCCAGCAGTTTTATCTACGAGCAGTACTTC	CASSFIYEQYF
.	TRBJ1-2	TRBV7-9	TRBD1	TGTGCGAGCAGCCAGGAGGGGACAGGGGACTATGGCTACACCTTC	CASSQEGTGDYGYTF
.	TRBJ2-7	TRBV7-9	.	TGTGCCAGCAGAGTCCAGACCGGACAGTCCGACGGGCAGTACTTC	CASRVQTGQSDGQYF
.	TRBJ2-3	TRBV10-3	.	TGTGCCATCAGTGTAGAGTTCAATACGCAGTATTTT	CAISVEFNTQYF
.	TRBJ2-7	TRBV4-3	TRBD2	TGCGCCAGCAGCCAAGAAAGCGGAAGTAGCGGGGGGCTCTACGAGCAGTACTTC	CASSQESGSSGGLYEQYF
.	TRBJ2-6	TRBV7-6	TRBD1	TGTGCCAGCAGCTTAGGACAGGGGAAAGGGGCCAACGTCCTGACTTTC	CASSLGQGKGANVLTF
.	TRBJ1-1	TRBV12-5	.	TGTGCTAGTGGTTTGGCGGTGAACACTGAAGCTTTCTTT	CASGLAVNTEAFF
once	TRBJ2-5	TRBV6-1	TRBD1	TGTGCCAGCAGTGAACAATCAGGGGGCAGGCAGACCCAGTACTTC	CASSEQSGGRQTQYF
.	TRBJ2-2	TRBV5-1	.	TGCGCCAGCAGCTTGGAGCGGTCGAACACCGGGGAGCTGTTTTTT	CASSLERSNTGELFF
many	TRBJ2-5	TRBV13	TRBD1	TGTGCCAGCAGCTTAGTCAGGGGGGAGACCCAGTACTTC	CASSLVRGETQYF
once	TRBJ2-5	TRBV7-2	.	TGTGCCAGCAGCTTAAATGGGGGCCCGGAGACCCAGTACTTC	CASSLNGGPETQYF
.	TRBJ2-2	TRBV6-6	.	TGTGCCAGCTTAAAGGGGCAGGCGACTTACACCGGGGAGCTGTTTTTT	CASLKGQATYTGELFF
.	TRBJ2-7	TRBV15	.	TGTGCCACCGCGATGGGCTACGAGCAGTACTTC	CATAMGYEQYF
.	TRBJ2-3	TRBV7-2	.	TGTGCCAGCAGCTACCTCCGAGGGGGCACAGATACGCAGTATTTT	CASSYLRGGTDTQYF
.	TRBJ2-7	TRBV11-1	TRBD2	TGTGCCAGCAGCTTAACTTCGTCGGGAGGGCGACGTGAGCAGTACTTC	CASSLTSSGGRREQYF
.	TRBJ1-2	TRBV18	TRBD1	TGTGCCAGCTCACCGGGACAGTTAAGGGACTATGGCTACACCTTC	CASSPGQLRDYGYTF
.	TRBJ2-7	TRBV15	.	TGTGCCACCAGCAGAGATGGGGGTAGCGAGCAGTACTTC	CATSRDGGSEQYF
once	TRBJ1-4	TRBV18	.	TGTGCCAGCTCACCAGGAGGGAGGGTCGAAAAACTGTTTTTT	CASSPGGRVEKLFF
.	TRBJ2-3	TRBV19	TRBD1	TGTGCCAGTAGTCGGACAGGGGGCTTGACAGATACGCAGTATTTT	CASSRTGGLTDTQYF